These 5 T cell receptor beta chains were all obtained from the same sample, sequenced in a study of blood T cell repertoires in COVID-19. Produced via immunoSEQ multiplex PCR; TCRdb's table is partial and in-frame only. The table shows 160,000 or so clones, with about 80% occurring only once. The sequencing input was peripheral blood. The receptors here all came from a woman over 75 with acute or convalescent COVID-19.

The gene calls are TRBV7-2 and TRBJ1-6; no reliable D call. There are 15 residues in the CDR3. V was pared by 4 bases and J by 6 bases, with 13 bases between. From germline, CDR1 is SGHTA and CDR2 FQGNSA. CDR3 nucleotide sequence: TGTGCCAGCAGCTCTGGGCCGCGAATTAATTCACCCCTCCACTTT. It encodes CASSSGPRINSPLHF.

Details on this clone: Distinct nucleotide sequences in the sample also encode this CDR3. Here the CDR3 DNA reads TGCAGTGCTTTACTAGCGAATGAGCAGTTCTTC. This gives the protein CSALLANEQFF. This rearrangement joins TRBV20-1 to TRBJ2-1; TRBD2 agrees at 7 bases. The length of the CDR3 is 11 residues. Germline V lookup: CDR1 DFQATT, CDR2 SNEGSKA (reference sequence). V lost 5 bases and J lost 7; bases outside the gene matches: 2.

Here the CDR3 DNA reads TGTGCCAGCAGCTTAGAGTCCACAAATCAGCCCCAGCATTTT. This codes for CASSLESTNQPQHF. The chain is built from TRBV11-2 and TRBJ1-5; no clear D gene. Per the germline V gene, CDR1 is SGHAT and CDR2 is FQNNGV. V lost 0 bases, J lost 4 bases, and 7 bases lay in between. CDR3 length: 14 residues.

This sequence joins TRBV18 and TRBJ1-3; D unresolved. Trimming left V 3 bases short and J 0 bases short, with 9 bases between. CDR1 is KGHSH, CDR2 LQKENI, per germline. This CDR3 region has 15 residues. The CDR3 loop is CASSPRVVSGNTIYF. Written as DNA, the CDR3 is TGTGCCAGCTCACCCCGGGTCGTCTCTGGAAACACCATATATTTT. Drawing the rest from reference TRBV18 and TRBJ1-3, the complete variable domain is NAGVMQNPRHLVRRRGQEARLRCSPMKGHSHVYWYRQLPEEGLKFMVYLQKENIIDESGMPKERFSAEFPKEGPSILRIQQVVRGDSAAYFCASSPRVVSGNTIYFGEGSWLTVV.

This chain links TRBV5-5 with TRBJ2-3, with 9 bases identical to TRBD2. The V gene end was trimmed by 2 bases and the J gene end by 6 bases; junction bases not matched to a gene: 7. The CDR3 length is 15 residues. In germline, CDR1 is SGHKS, CDR2 YYEKEE (reference sequence). CDR3 region: CASSFEAGGMDTQYF. In DNA, the CDR3 is TGTGCCAGCAGCTTCGAGGCGGGGGGGATGGATACGCAGTATTTT.